This TCR beta chain was identified during a study of T cell responses to AZD1222 COVID-19 vaccine (dated by TCRdb to 2020 to 2023). Looking at the study overall: A total of 233 trial participants underwent TCR sequencing, of whom 207 received two doses of AZD1222 and about 25 received two doses of the MenACWY control vaccine. Enrollment into the trials was organized by age into subgroups of 18-55, 56-69 and 70-plus years, and those subgroups contained roughly 150, 30 and 60 TCR-sequenced participants, respectively. Broader findings and caveats from the paper: Participants were mostly white British and included more females than males, and it was suggested by the authors that clonal diversity may have been underestimated. Only six or seven AZD1222 recipients were SARS-CoV-2 seropositive at baseline, limiting conclusions about previously exposed vaccinees. The 56-69-year group was small, and its depth increase did not reach significance, likely because of low power. Vaccine-associated CD4 TCRs spanned the whole spike protein, with dominant responses in regions 160-218 and 743-854. Because no samples from the day 14 peak response were available, repertoires could be characterized only after the peak T cell response. Nearly half of unique spike-specific TCRs reportedly recognized epitopes outside regions mutated in the B.1.351 and B.1.1.7 variants. After two AZD1222 doses, both the breadth and the depth of spike-specific TCRs were significantly higher than at day 0 and than in MenACWY recipients.

Cut back by 0 bases and 7 bases, the V and J ends lie 19 bases apart. From the cysteine through the phenylalanine, the CDR3 covers 16 amino acids. The kept DNA is CDR3 alone, 48 bases in frame from the first base. Reading the germline V gene gives CDR1 LGHNA and CDR2 YNFKEQ. The CDR3 regions of human TCRbeta chains were analyzed by immunosequencing. The authors processed their data as follows. Repertoire TCRs were matched against a reference library of SARS-CoV-2-specific TCRs generated with the MIRA antigen-specificity platform. Breadth was defined as the fraction of unique TCRs that were SARS-CoV-2-associated. Depth was defined as the fraction of total T cells that were SARS-CoV-2-associated. Using the MIRA data, every spike-specific TCR was mapped to the spike region that the TCR reacted to and assigned to either a CD4 or a CD8 class. Log10-transformed breadth and depth values were compared by one-way ANOVA with Sidak's multiple comparisons tests. This immuneACCESS table, as held by TCRdb, lists in-frame sequences with V and J called but not all clones. Of the missing ones, under half trace to an unresolved V gene in checked studies; the others have no known cause. That table gives V, J and clone size, and the DNA gave D and trimming. This sample gives tens of thousands of clones in total; 88% of them show up just once. The ten biggest clones cover approximately 15% of the sample.

The time point label of this sample denotes: about 28 days (+/-7) after the second vaccine dose. Because spike-specific TCR depth and breadth did not differ between the two schedules, AZD1222 recipients who got a second dose at roughly 4 weeks were pooled with those who got a second dose at roughly 12 weeks. The vaccinee samples were drawn from two UK trials, COV001 and COV002, one of which was a single-blind randomized controlled phase 2/3 trial testing AZD1222 (ChAdOx1 nCoV-19) in healthy adults. For TCRbeta chain sequencing, PBMC samples from trial participants were taken at day 0 and at day 28 after the second dose. Comment on this clone: Its antigen specificity is not known. No qualities accompany the bases; no much larger clone lies one base away.

The receptor was isolated from an adult who received the AZD1222 COVID-19 vaccine. Recombination linked TRBV4-2 to TRBJ2-7; TRBD1 is perhaps the D gene, given 8 matching bases. The starting material was peripheral blood, obtained 28 days after the second AZD1222 dose. The DNA is TGTGCCAGCAGCCAAGATCCCGGACAGGGAGCGGGAGAGCAGTACTTC. Its translation is CASSQDPGQGAGEQYF.